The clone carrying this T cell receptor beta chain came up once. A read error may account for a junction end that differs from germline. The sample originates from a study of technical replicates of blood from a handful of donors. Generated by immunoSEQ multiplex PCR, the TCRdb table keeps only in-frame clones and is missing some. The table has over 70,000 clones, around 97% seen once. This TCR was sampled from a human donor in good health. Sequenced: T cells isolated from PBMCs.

Here the CDR3 DNA reads TGTGCCACCAGCAGAGAGATTGTAACGCTTACGGACAGCAGTTTT. It translates to CATSREIVTLTDSSF. This chain links TRBV15 with TRBJ1-1; D is possibly TRBD1 (6 bases). Germline loops: CDR1 LNHNV, CDR2 YYDKDF (reference sequence). The CDR3 runs 15 residues.